Shown below are 13 T cell receptor beta chains from a single sample sequenced in a study of T cell responses to AZD1222 COVID-19 vaccine. The table came from immunoSEQ multiplex PCR; TCRdb's copy has only in-frame clones and leaves some out. The sample lists 90,000 or so clones; about nine tenths were seen once. Sequencing used peripheral blood, obtained on day 0 of AZD1222 vaccination. All receptors come from an adult in good health.

V usage is TRBV5-1 and J usage is TRBJ2-7; 7 positions match TRBD2. The ends lost 4 bases at V and 4 bases at J; junction bases unmatched: 11. Per the germline V gene, CDR1 is SGHRS and CDR2 is YFSETQ. The CDR3 extends over 15 amino acids. CDR3 coding DNA: TGCGCCAGCAGCCAACCGGTTAGCGGGCATTACGAGCAGTACTTC. Amino acids: CASSQPVSGHYEQYF.

This rearrangement joins TRBV6-5 to TRBJ2-2; 7 bases align to TRBD2. The CDR3 runs 15 residues. V dropped 6 bases and J dropped 5; count of bases not matched to a gene: 9. CDR1 is MNHEY, CDR2 SVGAGI, per germline. CDR3 DNA: TGTGCCAGCAGAGGCAACGGGAGGCCTACCGGGGAGCTGTTTTTT. Its translation is CASRGNGRPTGELFF.

The V and J genes are TRBV29-1 and TRBJ1-5; possibly TRBD1 for D (5 bases). CDR1 is SQVTM and CDR2 is ANQGSEA in the germline V gene. The V end lost 8 bases, the J end lost 5 bases, and 22 bases lay between the germline ends. The CDR3 spans 15 residues. CDR3 bases: TGCAGCCAAAACCCAACGGGACCGATCGATCAGCCCCAGCATTTT. Amino acid sequence: CSQNPTGPIDQPQHF.

V usage is TRBV6-4 and J usage is TRBJ2-3; 10 bases map to TRBD2. CDR1 is MRHNA, CDR2 SNTAGT, per germline. The CDR3 covers 15 residues. V dropped 2 bases and J dropped 2; count of bases not matched to a gene: 1. The CDR3 loop reads CASSDSGGATDTQYF. In DNA, the CDR3 is TGTGCCAGCAGTGACAGCGGGGGGGCCACAGATACGCAGTATTTT.

The J gene is TRBJ2-3, the V gene TRBV7-2; tentative D call: TRBD1 (6 bases). V was cut by 6 bases and J by 4 bases, with 14 bases left in between. CDR3 size: 14 residues. Germline CDR1 SGHTA, CDR2 FQGNSA. The CDR3 protein is CASSRPGVADTQYF. CDR3 bases: TGTGCCAGCAGTAGGCCAGGGGTTGCAGATACGCAGTATTTT. Full variable domain (outside the CDR3, taken from reference TRBV7-2 and TRBJ2-3): GAGVSQSPSNKVTEKGKDVELRCDPISGHTALYWYRQSLGQGLEFLIYFQGNSAPDKSGLPSDRFSAERTGGSVSTLTIQRTQQEDSAVYLCASSRPGVADTQYFGPGTRLTVL.

This clone came up a few times. The CDR3 loop is CASSFLTGGDYEQYF. The CDR3 DNA follows: TGCGCCAGCAGCTTCCTGACAGGGGGGGATTACGAGCAGTACTTC. The chain employs TRBV5-1 and TRBJ2-7; the match to TRBD1 covers 9 bases. Germline CDR1 reads SGHRS; CDR2 reads YFSETQ. CDR3 length: 15 residues. J gave up 4 bases and V 2 bases, and 7 bases lay outside the gene matches.

This clone was seen a single time. The CDR3 DNA sequence: TGTGCCAGCAGCTTCCTCATGAACACTGAAGCTTTCTTT. It yields the protein CASSFLMNTEAFF. The V and J genes are TRBV7-9 and TRBJ1-1, with D unclear. The V end was cut by 3 bases, the J end by 0 bases, with 5 bases between. The CDR3 contains 13 residues. CDR1 is SEHNR and CDR2 is FQNEAQ in the germline V gene (reference sequence).

The genes are TRBV4-3 and TRBJ1-3; D perhaps matches TRBD1 (6 bases). This CDR3 is built from 14 residues. Deletions cut 5 bases from V and 7 bases from J, with 15 bases between. The germline gives CDR1 LGHNA, CDR2 YSLEER. In nucleotides, the CDR3 is TGCGCCAGCAGCGCCACAGGGTACGGTAACACCATATATTTT. Encoded protein: CASSATGYGNTIYF.

This clone appeared once. The chain has TRBV10-3 and TRBJ1-1; 7 bases are shared with TRBD1. This CDR3 region has 14 residues. V gave up 0 bases and J gave up 6 bases; unmatched junction bases: 4. Germline CDR1 reads ENHRY; CDR2 reads SYGVKD. CDR3 nucleotides: TGTGCCATCAGTGAGTCGACAGGGAGCGCTGAAGCTTTCTTT. Protein sequence: CAISESTGSAEAFF.

The chain carries TRBV6-2 or TRBV6-3 and TRBJ2-4; possibly TRBD1 for D (5 bases). Trimming took 4 bases from V and 10 from J, leaving 14 bases between them. The CDR3 totals 13 residues. Germline V gene data show CDR1 as MNHEY and CDR2 as SVGEGT. The DNA of the CDR3 is TGTGCCAGCAGTTTTTGGGGCTCAGTGATTCAGTACTTC. It translates to CASSFWGSVIQYF.

This chain links TRBV5-1 with TRBJ1-1, with D possibly being TRBD1 (6 bases). Between the trimmed V and J ends, which lost 5 bases and 3 bases, there was a span of 17 bases. The germline V gene encodes CDR1 SGHRS and CDR2 YFSETQ. The CDR3 is 15 residues long. The CDR3 region is CASRRSGGQDTEAFF. For the CDR3, the DNA is TGCGCCAGCAGGCGTTCCGGGGGGCAGGACACTGAAGCTTTCTTT.

In its sample, this clone was seen once. CDR3 protein: CSVETTDRSSYEQYF. In nucleotides, the CDR3 is TGCAGCGTTGAAACCACGGACAGGAGCTCCTACGAGCAGTACTTC. The J gene is TRBJ2-7, the V gene TRBV29-1, with TRBD1 matching 7 bases. The CDR3 is made up of 15 amino acids. V was clipped by 2 bases and J by 0 bases; unmatched bases: 7. Germline V gives CDR1 SQVTM, CDR2 ANQGSEA.

The V gene is TRBV5-4, the J gene TRBJ2-1; 7 nucleotides align to TRBD2. In germline, CDR1 is SGHNT, CDR2 YYREEE (reference sequence). The CDR3 runs to 15 residues. The junction had 10 bases not matched to a gene; V was cut back by 2 bases and J by 8 bases. The CDR3 reads CASSFPPPRGDEQFF. The CDR3 DNA is TGTGCCAGCAGCTTCCCCCCCCCACGGGGGGATGAGCAGTTCTTC.